A single sample gave rise to the 20 T cell receptor beta chains below, sequenced in a study of T cell responses to AZD1222 COVID-19 vaccine. Assay: immunoSEQ multiplex PCR; the TCRdb copy retains only in-frame clones and omits some. The profile shows 90,000 to 120,000 clones, about nine tenths of them singletons. The sequencing used peripheral blood, collected 28 days after the second AZD1222 dose. The receptors originated from an adult who received the AZD1222 COVID-19 vaccine.

With respect to this clone: The junction departs from germline at one end; a sequencing error may be responsible. The CDR3 loop is CASSESGVLF. For the CDR3, the DNA is TGTGCCAGCAGTGAATCAGGGGTTCTGTTT. The chain uses TRBV2 and TRBJ2-3, with a possible D match to TRBD1 (6 bases). This CDR3 spans 10 amino acids. Germline assignment: CDR1 SNHLY and CDR2 FYNNEI.

The chain has TRBV5-4 and TRBJ1-1; 7 nucleotides match TRBD1. Germline CDR1 reads SGHNT; CDR2 reads YYREEE (reference sequence). The length of the CDR3 is 15 residues. Trimming at V came to 0 bases and at J to 4 bases, leaving 6 bases not matched to a gene. The DNA of the CDR3 is TGTGCCAGCAGCTTGGAGGGGGCTCCGAGCACTGAAGCTTTCTTT. Translation gives CASSLEGAPSTEAFF. The full variable domain, completed using reference TRBV5-4 and TRBJ1-1, is ETGVTQSPTHLIKTRGQQVTLRCSSQSGHNTVSWYQQALGQGPQFIFQYYREEENGRGNFPPRFSGLQFPNYSSELNVNALELDDSALYLCASSLEGAPSTEAFFGQGTRLTVV.

V and J are TRBV12-3 or TRBV12-4 and TRBJ2-3; no definite D call. The CDR3 is made up of 12 amino acids. The ends were cut back, 5 bases at V and 1 base at J, with 4 bases in the middle. CDR3 sequence (DNA): TGTGCCAGCAGTACACGCACAGATACGCAGTATTTT. Encoded protein: CASSTRTDTQYF.

V gene TRBV3-1 (or the pseudogene TRBV3-2) combines with J gene TRBJ2-3, with D possibly being TRBD2 (6 bases). Trimming shortened V by 3 bases and J by 4 bases, and 14 bases separated the two germline ends. CDR3 size: 15 residues. Germline V gene sequence: CDR1 LGHDT, CDR2 YNNKEL (reference sequence). The CDR3 DNA sequence: TGTGCCAGCAGCCATGGGGGGAAGAGCGCAGATACGCAGTATTTT. Its translation is CASSHGGKSADTQYF.

The chain joins TRBV7-2 to TRBJ2-1; 10 nucleotides align to TRBD2. The CDR3 is made up of 16 amino acids. V lost 2 bases and J lost 8; bases outside the gene matches: 9. From germline, CDR1 is SGHTA and CDR2 FQGNSA. CDR3 protein: CASSLSSGSSFYEQFF. CDR3 nucleotide sequence: TGTGCCAGCAGCTTATCTAGCGGGAGTAGTTTCTATGAGCAGTTCTTC. The full variable domain, rest sourced from reference TRBV7-2 and TRBJ2-1, is GAGVSQSPSNKVTEKGKDVELRCDPISGHTALYWYRQSLGQGLEFLIYFQGNSAPDKSGLPSDRFSAERTGGSVSTLTIQRTQQEDSAVYLCASSLSSGSSFYEQFFGPGTRLTVL.

The J gene is TRBJ1-6, the V gene TRBV5-4, with TRBD1 matching 10 bases. This CDR3 contains 19 residues. J was trimmed by 2 bases and V by 4 bases; bases with no gene match: 12. The V gene's germline CDR1 is SGHNT and CDR2 YYREEE (reference sequence). The CDR3 nucleotides are TGTGCCAGCAGCCCGTCCCTGACAGGGGGCCAAGCCTATAATTCACCCCTCCACTTT. It translates to CASSPSLTGGQAYNSPLHF. Variable domain in full (rest from reference TRBV5-4 and TRBJ1-6): ETGVTQSPTHLIKTRGQQVTLRCSSQSGHNTVSWYQQALGQGPQFIFQYYREEENGRGNFPPRFSGLQFPNYSSELNVNALELDDSALYLCASSPSLTGGQAYNSPLHFGNGTRLTVT.

This rearrangement joins TRBV2 to TRBJ1-5; 7 bases are a match to TRBD1. Germline CDR1 reads SNHLY; CDR2 reads FYNNEI. Trimming took 2 bases from V and 1 from J; bases not matched to a gene: 2. CDR3 length: 15 amino acids. CDR3 in DNA: TGTGCCAGCAGTGAAAGGACAGGCAGCAATCAGCCCCAGCATTTT. It codes for CASSERTGSNQPQHF.

The chain couples TRBV12-3 or TRBV12-4 to TRBJ1-5, with no clear D. The length of the CDR3 is 12 residues. The V end was cut by 8 bases, the J end by 6 bases, with 11 bases between. The CDR3 nucleotides read TGTGCCAGCCTAAAAAACAGTCAGCCCCAGCATTTT. Translating gives CASLKNSQPQHF.

The CDR3: CASSGTSARTYNEQFF. The CDR3 DNA reads as TGTGCCAGCAGCGGAACTAGCGCTCGAACCTACAATGAGCAGTTCTTC. V gene TRBV6-2 or TRBV6-3 combines with J gene TRBJ2-1; 7 nucleotides agree with TRBD2. Per the germline V gene, CDR1 is MNHEY and CDR2 is SVGEGT. V lost 6 bases, J lost 2 bases, and 10 bases stayed unmatched. This CDR3 has 16 amino acids.

This clone has only one observation. The chain uses TRBV28 and TRBJ1-2, with 7 bases matching TRBD1. CDR3 size: 14 residues. The J segment lost 4 bases and the V segment lost 5 bases, leaving 7 bases of the junction unmatched. Germline CDR1 is MDHEN and CDR2 is SYDVKM. CDR3 nucleotides: TGTGCCAGCAGTACGAGGGGGCGCTCCTATGGCTACACCTTC. Its protein product is CASSTRGRSYGYTF.

The chain combines TRBV4-2 with TRBJ2-5; perhaps TRBD1 as D (7 bases). Germline V gene sequence: CDR1 LGHNA, CDR2 YNFKEQ. The CDR3 runs to 14 residues. Trimming took off 1 base at V and 5 bases at J, with 11 bases between the two ends. The CDR3 loop reads CASSQAGGGETQYF. CDR3 in DNA: TGTGCCAGCAGCCAAGCAGGGGGAGGCGAGACCCAGTACTTC.

V and J are TRBV19 and TRBJ2-3; possible D gene TRBD1, 5 bases. Germline V CDR1 and CDR2: LNHDA, SQIVND (reference sequence). The CDR3 spans 13 residues. Trimming took 4 bases from V and 4 from J, leaving 9 bases between them. CDR3 protein: CASSTTGADTQYF. For the CDR3, the DNA is TGTGCCAGTAGTACCACAGGAGCAGATACGCAGTATTTT.

The genes are TRBV7-3 and TRBJ2-3; no clear D gene. Trimming left V 5 bases short and J 9 bases short, with 21 bases between. The V gene's germline CDR1 is SGHTA and CDR2 FQGTGA. The CDR3 length is 15 residues. CDR3 sequence: CASSPHPLQEQTQYF. The CDR3, as DNA: TGTGCCAGCAGCCCCCACCCCCTACAAGAACAGACGCAGTATTTT.

The chain has TRBV27 and TRBJ2-2, with TRBD1 matching over 7 bases. The CDR3 is 15 residues long. Germline loops: CDR1 MNHEY, CDR2 SMNVEV (reference sequence). The V gene end was trimmed by 5 bases and the J gene end by 4 bases; junction bases not matched to a gene: 7. The CDR3 region is CASSQNRGSTGELFF. The CDR3 region has the DNA TGTGCCAGCAGTCAAAACAGGGGAAGCACCGGGGAGCTGTTTTTT.

V and J are TRBV6-5 and TRBJ1-1, with D perhaps TRBD1 (6 bases). Germline values: CDR1 MNHEY, CDR2 SVGAGI. Trimming took 7 bases from V and 7 from J, leaving 10 bases between them. The CDR3 is 11 residues long. This CDR3 is CASTEGGEAFF. The CDR3 DNA follows: TGTGCCAGCACCGAAGGGGGTGAAGCTTTCTTT.

V and J are TRBV20-1 and TRBJ1-5; 8 bases match TRBD1. Germline loops: CDR1 DFQATT, CDR2 SNEGSKA (reference sequence). There are 15 residues in the CDR3. The junction had 8 bases not matched to a gene; V was cut back by 3 bases and J by 4 bases. Here the CDR3 reads CSASSNTGGNQPQHF. The CDR3 DNA reads TGCAGTGCTAGTTCTAACACAGGGGGAAATCAGCCCCAGCATTTT.

The V call is TRBV9, the J call TRBJ1-3; no firm D call. Germline CDR1 is SGDLS and CDR2 is YYNGEE. The CDR3 loop spans 16 amino acids. The V end was cut by 4 bases, the J end by 0 bases, with 14 bases between. The CDR3 is CASSPSIGSSGNTIYF. CDR3 bases: TGTGCCAGCAGCCCCTCCATAGGGAGCTCTGGAAACACCATATATTTT.

This rearrangement joins TRBV12-3 or TRBV12-4 to TRBJ1-6; a weak D match, TRBD1 (5 bases). The ends were cut back, 7 bases at V and 9 bases at J, with 13 bases in the middle. CDR3 size: 13 residues. CDR3 coding DNA: TGTGCCAGCACCCCCGGACAAAGTTCACCCCTCCACTTT. This codes for CASTPGQSSPLHF.

The chain has TRBV11-2 and TRBJ1-2, with D possibly TRBD1 on 6 matching bases. CDR1 and CDR2 (germline): SGHAT, FQNNGV. V gave up 1 base and J gave up 5 bases, with 11 bases separating them. There are 14 residues in the CDR3. The CDR3 region is CASSLGLDSYGYTF. The CDR3 DNA is TGTGCCAGCAGCTTAGGTCTGGACAGTTATGGCTACACCTTC.

The chain uses TRBV6-5 and TRBJ1-6; 11 bases align to TRBD1. The length of the CDR3 is 14 residues. Per the germline V gene, CDR1 is MNHEY and CDR2 is SVGAGI. After removal of 6 bases from V and 8 bases from J, the junction contained 3 bases not matched to a gene. CDR3 nucleotide sequence: TGTGCCAGCAGGCGGGGACAGGGGGATTCACCCCTCCACTTT. Translation: CASRRGQGDSPLHF.